These T cell receptor beta chains were read from a single sample in a study of T and B cells in COVID-19 patients. TCRdb reprocessed the multiplex PCR reads with MiXCR, giving one entry per CDR3 protein. The data hold about 5,400 distinct CDR3 sequences, with 25% to 35% observed a single time. Input material: blood. These receptors were obtained from a human donor with active COVID-19. Each CDR3 is given with its conserved first and last residue. The D gene is left open where the match is weak. Part of the rows lack a size; the others show once, few, many or a class for expanded clones.

-,-,TRBJ1-1,TRBV20-1,CSARVQGNTEAFF,TGCAGTGCTAGGGTTCAGGGGAACACTGAAGCTTTCTTT
-,TRBD2,TRBJ2-3,TRBV19,CASSSSSGTADTQYF,TGTGCCAGTAGTTCCTCTAGCGGGACCGCAGATACGCAGTATTTT
-,-,TRBJ1-4,TRBV20-1,CSASSSRDNEKLFF,TGCAGTGCTAGCAGTTCCAGGGATAATGAAAAACTGTTTTTT
medium-sized,-,TRBJ2-1,TRBV6-5,CASMGGSHNEQFF,TGTGCCAGCATGGGCGGGTCGCACAATGAGCAGTTCTTC
medium-sized,-,TRBJ2-2,TRBV5-6,CASSLVWATGELFF,TGTGCCAGCAGCTTGGTGTGGGCCACCGGGGAGCTGTTTTTT
-,TRBD2,TRBJ2-1,TRBV7-9,CASSPRTSGSHNEQFF,TGTGCCAGCAGTCCCCGGACTAGCGGGTCCCACAATGAGCAGTTCTTC
-,TRBD1,TRBJ2-7,TRBV11-1,CASSSDRVRNTYEQYF,TGTGCCAGCAGCTCGGACAGGGTACGAAATACCTACGAGCAGTACTTC
-,TRBD2,TRBJ2-3,TRBV5-1,CASSLGTSPDTQYF,TGCGCCAGCAGCTTGGGGACTAGTCCGGATACGCAGTATTTT
medium-sized,-,TRBJ2-3,TRBV10-3,CAINREYTDTQYF,TGTGCCATAAACAGGGAATACACAGATACGCAGTATTTT
medium-sized,-,TRBJ1-1,TRBV19,CASSHFGAFF,TGTGCCAGTAGTCATTTCGGGGCTTTCTTT
large,TRBD2,TRBJ2-3,TRBV19,CASRRTSGTADTQYF,TGTGCCAGTAGACGGACTAGCGGGACCGCAGATACGCAGTATTTT
medium-sized,-,TRBJ1-2,TRBV18,CASSPIEPGHLRYGYTF,TGTGCCAGCTCACCAATCGAACCGGGACACCTTCGATATGGCTACACCTTC
few,TRBD1,TRBJ1-3,TRBV10-3,CAISDRDRASGNTIYF,TGTGCCATCAGTGACCGGGACAGGGCCTCTGGAAACACCATATATTTT
-,TRBD1,TRBJ1-2,TRBV19,CASSVQGDDHGYTF,TGTGCCAGTAGTGTACAGGGGGATGATCATGGCTACACCTTC
-,-,TRBJ1-2,TRBV5-1,CASSYEGAGGYTF,TGCGCCAGCAGCTACGAAGGGGCTGGTGGCTACACCTTC
-,-,TRBJ1-5,TRBV10-2,CASSEGYQPQHF,TGCGCCAGCAGTGAAGGGTATCAGCCCCAGCATTTT
medium-sized,TRBD2,TRBJ2-7,TRBV10-3,CAISPSGSYEQYF,TGTGCCATCAGTCCTAGCGGTTCCTACGAGCAGTACTTC
medium-sized,-,TRBJ1-4,TRBV5-5,CASSRVQEKLFF,TGTGCCAGCAGCAGGGTACAGGAAAAACTGTTTTTT
large,TRBD2,TRBJ2-5,TRBV29-1,CSVGRGLAEETQYF,TGCAGCGTTGGCCGCGGACTAGCGGAAGAGACCCAGTACTTC
medium-sized,TRBD1,TRBJ1-6,TRBV10-3,CAISEGTVSYNSPLHF,TGTGCCATCAGTGAGGGGACAGTATCCTATAATTCACCCCTCCACTTT
medium-sized,TRBD2,TRBJ2-1,TRBV15,CATSRGLAGGVWQFF,TGTGCCACCAGCAGAGGGCTAGCGGGAGGGGTTTGGCAGTTCTTC
medium-sized,-,TRBJ2-5,TRBV5-5,CASSLSSVSGLQETQYF,TGTGCCAGCAGCTTGTCTTCAGTATCGGGCTTACAAGAGACCCAGTACTTC
-,TRBD2,TRBJ2-5,TRBV7-2,CASSFSGRRETQYF,TGTGCCAGCAGCTTTAGCGGGAGGAGGGAGACCCAGTACTTC
few,-,TRBJ2-5,TRBV7-2,CASSSSYGGRETQYF,TGTGCCAGCAGCTCCAGCTATGGGGGGAGAGAGACCCAGTACTTC
few,-,TRBJ1-1,TRBV7-6,CASSLWGASTNTEAFF,TGTGCCAGCAGCTTATGGGGGGCGAGTACGAACACTGAAGCTTTCTTT
many,-,TRBJ2-1,TRBV14,CASSQDLGAGEQFF,TGTGCCAGCAGCCAAGATTTGGGGGCCGGTGAGCAGTTCTTC
large,-,TRBJ1-2,TRBV29-1,CSVVGYYGYTF,TGCAGCGTTGTCGGCTACTATGGCTACACCTTC
many,TRBD1,TRBJ1-5,TRBV30,CAWSNGQGNNQPQHF,TGTGCCTGGAGTAATGGACAGGGAAACAATCAGCCCCAGCATTTT
many,-,TRBJ2-7,TRBV6-2/TRBV6-3,CASSYSGGIYEQYF,TGTGCCAGCAGTTACTCGGGCGGCATCTACGAGCAGTACTTC
medium-sized,-,TRBJ2-5,TRBV6-6,CASIRRVQETQYF,TGTGCCAGCATCAGGAGGGTGCAAGAGACCCAGTACTTC
medium-sized,-,TRBJ2-3,TRBV19,CASSIWGARGSSTDTQYF,TGTGCCAGTAGTATATGGGGGGCCAGGGGGAGCAGCACAGATACGCAGTATTTT
-,-,TRBJ2-7,TRBV20-1,CSARGLGGYEQYF,TGCAGTGCCCGAGGACTAGGGGGCTACGAGCAGTACTTC
-,TRBD1,TRBJ1-4,TRBV28,CASSLVRRQGGEKLFF,TGTGCCAGCAGCCTAGTCCGGCGGCAGGGGGGTGAAAAACTGTTTTTT
-,-,TRBJ2-5,TRBV20-1,CSARGYSAQETQYF,TGCAGTGCTAGAGGGTACTCCGCCCAGGAGACCCAGTACTTC
few,-,TRBJ2-1,TRBV10-1,CASSESGYNEQFF,TGCGCCAGCAGTGAGTCGGGCTACAATGAGCAGTTCTTC